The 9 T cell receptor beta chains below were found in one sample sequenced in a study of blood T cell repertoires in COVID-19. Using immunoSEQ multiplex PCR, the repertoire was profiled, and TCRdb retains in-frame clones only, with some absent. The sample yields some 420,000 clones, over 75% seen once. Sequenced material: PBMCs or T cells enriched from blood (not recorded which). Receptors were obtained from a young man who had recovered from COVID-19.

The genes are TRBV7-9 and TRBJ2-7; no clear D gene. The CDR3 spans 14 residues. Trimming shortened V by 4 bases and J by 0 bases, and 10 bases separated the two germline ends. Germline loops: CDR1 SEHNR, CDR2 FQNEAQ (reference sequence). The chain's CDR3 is CASSSSESSYEQYF. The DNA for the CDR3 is TGTGCCAGCAGCTCCTCGGAGAGCTCCTACGAGCAGTACTTC.

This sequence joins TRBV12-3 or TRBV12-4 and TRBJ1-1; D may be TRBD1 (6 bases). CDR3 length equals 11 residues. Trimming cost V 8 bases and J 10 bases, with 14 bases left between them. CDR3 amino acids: CASGIGGAAFF. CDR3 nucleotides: TGTGCCAGCGGAATAGGGGGTGCAGCTTTCTTT.

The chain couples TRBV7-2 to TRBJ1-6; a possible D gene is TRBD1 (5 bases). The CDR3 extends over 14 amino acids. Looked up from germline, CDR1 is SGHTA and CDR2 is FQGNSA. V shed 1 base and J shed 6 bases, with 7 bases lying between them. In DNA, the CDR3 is TGTGCCAGCAGCTTAGAGGGACTTAATTCACCCCTCCACTTT. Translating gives CASSLEGLNSPLHF.

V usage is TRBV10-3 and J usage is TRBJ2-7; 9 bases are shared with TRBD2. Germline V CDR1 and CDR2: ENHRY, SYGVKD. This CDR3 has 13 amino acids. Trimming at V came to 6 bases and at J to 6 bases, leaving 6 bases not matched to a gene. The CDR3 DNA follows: TGTGCCATCAGGGAGGGACTAGCTGGCGAGCAGTACTTC. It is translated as CAIREGLAGEQYF.

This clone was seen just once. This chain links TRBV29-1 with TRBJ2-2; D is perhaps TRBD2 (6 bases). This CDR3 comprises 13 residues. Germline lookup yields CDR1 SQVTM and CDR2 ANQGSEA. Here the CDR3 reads CAGRGLNTGELFF. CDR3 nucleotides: TGCGCCGGTAGGGGACTTAACACCGGGGAGCTGTTTTTT.

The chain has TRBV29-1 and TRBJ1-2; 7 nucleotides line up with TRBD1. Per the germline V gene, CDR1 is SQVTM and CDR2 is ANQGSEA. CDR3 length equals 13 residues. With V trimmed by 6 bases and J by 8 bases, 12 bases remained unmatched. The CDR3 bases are TGCAGCGTCCGCCAGGGGGAAAGGTCGGGCTACACCTTC. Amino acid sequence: CSVRQGERSGYTF.

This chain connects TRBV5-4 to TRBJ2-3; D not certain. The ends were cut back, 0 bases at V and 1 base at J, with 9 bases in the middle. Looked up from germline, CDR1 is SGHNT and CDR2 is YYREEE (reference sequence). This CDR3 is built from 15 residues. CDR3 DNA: TGTGCCAGCAGCTTGGCCTCGGGTCGCACAGATACGCAGTATTTT. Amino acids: CASSLASGRTDTQYF. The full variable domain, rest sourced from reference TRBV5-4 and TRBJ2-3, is ETGVTQSPTHLIKTRGQQVTLRCSSQSGHNTVSWYQQALGQGPQFIFQYYREEENGRGNFPPRFSGLQFPNYSSELNVNALELDDSALYLCASSLASGRTDTQYFGPGTRLTVL.

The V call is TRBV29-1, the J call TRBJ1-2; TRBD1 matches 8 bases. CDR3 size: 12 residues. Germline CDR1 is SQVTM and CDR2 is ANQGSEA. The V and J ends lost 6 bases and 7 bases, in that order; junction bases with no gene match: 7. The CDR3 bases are TGCAGCGTGAACGGACAGGGCTTTGGCTACACCTTC. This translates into CSVNGQGFGYTF.

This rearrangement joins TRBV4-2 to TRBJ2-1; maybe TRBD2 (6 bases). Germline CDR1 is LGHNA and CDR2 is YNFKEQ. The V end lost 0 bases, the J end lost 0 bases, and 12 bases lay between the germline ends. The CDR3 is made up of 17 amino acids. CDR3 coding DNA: TGTGCCAGCAGCCAAGATTTAGCGGCCGGCTCCTACAATGAGCAGTTCTTC. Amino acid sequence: CASSQDLAAGSYNEQFF.